This TCR beta chain was recorded in a study of blood T cells in healthy people across ages. Study observations and caveats: The study lacked donor CMV status, which possibly confounded expanded clonotype changes. Per million T cells, TCR beta diversity dropped roughly linearly as age increased. A greater number of naive CD4+ cells and higher diversity distinguished long-lived donors from aged donors.

Next came a second PCR, run for 7 to 11 cycles, which used a sample-barcoded 5' primer along with a J-beta primer mix. Each single sample gave us at least 2.5 million CDR3-containing paired-end reads. Each CDR3 protein gets one entry after TCRdb re-called the 5' RACE reads with MiXCR. The sample has 700,000 or so distinct CDR3 sequences, approximately 21% seen once. This clonotype has only one observation. Its antigen is not identified. The CDR3 sequence is 16 residues long. The germline CDR1 and CDR2 sequences are DFQATT and SNEGSKA (reference sequence). The V gene end was trimmed by 6 bases and the J gene end by 3 bases; junction bases not matched to a gene: 12.

This receptor was taken from a man between 70 and 80 years old in good health. The sequenced sample was blood. The rearrangement joins TRBV20-1 to TRBJ2-1; the match to TRBD2 covers 9 bases. CDR3 in DNA: TGCAGTGCCTCAATCATAGCGGGAGAGATCTACAATGAGCAGTTCTTC. Translation: CSASIIAGEIYNEQFF.